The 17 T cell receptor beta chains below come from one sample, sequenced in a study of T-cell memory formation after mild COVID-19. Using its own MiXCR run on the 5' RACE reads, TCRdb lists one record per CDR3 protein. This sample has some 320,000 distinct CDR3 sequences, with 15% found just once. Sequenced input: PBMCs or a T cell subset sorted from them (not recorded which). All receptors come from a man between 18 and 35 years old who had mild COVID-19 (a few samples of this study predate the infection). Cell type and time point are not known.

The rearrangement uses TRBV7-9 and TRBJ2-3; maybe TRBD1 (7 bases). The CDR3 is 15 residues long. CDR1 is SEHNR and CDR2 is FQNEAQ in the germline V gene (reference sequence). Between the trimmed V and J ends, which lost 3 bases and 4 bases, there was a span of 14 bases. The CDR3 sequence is CASSLAGGLADTQYF. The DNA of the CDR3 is TGTGCCAGCAGCTTGGCAGGGGGGTTGGCAGATACGCAGTATTTT.

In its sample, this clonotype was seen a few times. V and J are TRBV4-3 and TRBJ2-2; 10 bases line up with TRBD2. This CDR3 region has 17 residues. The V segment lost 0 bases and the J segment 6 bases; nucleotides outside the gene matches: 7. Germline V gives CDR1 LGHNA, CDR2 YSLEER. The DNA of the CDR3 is TGCGCCAGCAGCCAAGAATGGAGCGGGGGGGCTCCCGGGGAGCTGTTTTTT. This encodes CASSQEWSGGAPGELFF.

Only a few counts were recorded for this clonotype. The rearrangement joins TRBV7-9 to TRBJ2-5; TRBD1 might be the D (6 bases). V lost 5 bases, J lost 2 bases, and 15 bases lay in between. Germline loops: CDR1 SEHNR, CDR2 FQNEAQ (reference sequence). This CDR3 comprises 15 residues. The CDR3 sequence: CASSAPVTGQETQYF. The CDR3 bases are TGTGCCAGCAGCGCCCCTGTGACAGGACAAGAGACCCAGTACTTC.

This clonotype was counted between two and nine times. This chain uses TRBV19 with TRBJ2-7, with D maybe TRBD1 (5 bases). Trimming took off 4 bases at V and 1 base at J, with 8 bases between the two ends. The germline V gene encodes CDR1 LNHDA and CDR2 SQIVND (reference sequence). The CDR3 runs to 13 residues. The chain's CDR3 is CASSTTVSYEQYF. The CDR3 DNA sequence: TGTGCCAGTAGTACGACAGTGTCCTACGAGCAGTACTTC.

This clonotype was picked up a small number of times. CDR3: CASSLVLAEAQYF. The CDR3, as DNA: TGTGCCAGCAGCCTCGTACTAGCGGAGGCCCAGTACTTC. The chain links TRBV6-2 or TRBV6-3 to TRBJ2-5; 8 nucleotides line up with TRBD2. Germline V gene lookup returns CDR1 MNHEY and CDR2 SVGEGT. V dropped 6 bases and J dropped 9; count of bases not matched to a gene: 9. This CDR3 is built from 13 residues.

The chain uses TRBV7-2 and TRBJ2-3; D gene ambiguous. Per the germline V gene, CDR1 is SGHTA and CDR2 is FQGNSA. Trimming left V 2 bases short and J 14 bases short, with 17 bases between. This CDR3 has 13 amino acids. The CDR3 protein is CASSLPTLPARYF. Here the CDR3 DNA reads TGTGCCAGCAGCTTACCGACTCTCCCGGCCCGGTATTTT.

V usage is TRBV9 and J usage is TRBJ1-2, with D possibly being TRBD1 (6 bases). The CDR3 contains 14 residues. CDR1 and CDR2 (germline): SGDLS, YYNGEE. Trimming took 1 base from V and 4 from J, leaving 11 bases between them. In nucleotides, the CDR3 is TGTGCCAGCAGCGTACAAGGACAGTCCTATGGCTACACCTTC. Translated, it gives CASSVQGQSYGYTF.

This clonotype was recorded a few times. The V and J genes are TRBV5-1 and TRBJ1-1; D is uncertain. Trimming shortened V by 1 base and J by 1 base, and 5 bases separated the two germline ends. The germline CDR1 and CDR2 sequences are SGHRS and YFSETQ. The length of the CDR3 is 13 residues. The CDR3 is CASSLTPNTEAFF. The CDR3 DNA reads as TGCGCCAGCAGCTTGACACCGAACACTGAAGCTTTCTTT.

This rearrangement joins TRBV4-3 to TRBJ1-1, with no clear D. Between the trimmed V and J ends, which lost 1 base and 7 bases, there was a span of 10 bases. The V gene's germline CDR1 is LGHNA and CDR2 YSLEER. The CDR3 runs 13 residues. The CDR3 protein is CASSQVIKYEAFF. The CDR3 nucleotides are TGCGCCAGCAGCCAAGTGATAAAGTATGAAGCTTTCTTT.

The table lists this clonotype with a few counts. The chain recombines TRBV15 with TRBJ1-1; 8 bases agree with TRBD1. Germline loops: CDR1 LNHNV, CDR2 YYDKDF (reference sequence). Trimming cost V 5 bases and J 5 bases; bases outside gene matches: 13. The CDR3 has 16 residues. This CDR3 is CATSEQGVMGGTEAFF. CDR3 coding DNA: TGTGCCACCAGCGAACAGGGGGTCATGGGGGGGACTGAAGCTTTCTTT. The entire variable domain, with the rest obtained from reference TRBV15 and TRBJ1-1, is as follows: DAMVIQNPRYQVTQFGKPVTLSCSQTLNHNVMYWYQQKSSQAPKLLFHYYDKDFNNEADTPDNFQSRRPNTSFCFLDIRSPGLGDTAMYLCATSEQGVMGGTEAFFGQGTRLTVV.

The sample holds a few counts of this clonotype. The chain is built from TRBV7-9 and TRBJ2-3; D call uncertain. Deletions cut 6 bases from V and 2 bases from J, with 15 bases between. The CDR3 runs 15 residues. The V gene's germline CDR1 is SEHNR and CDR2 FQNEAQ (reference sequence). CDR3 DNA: TGTGCCAGCAGGTCAGGAACAACTCTCACAGATACGCAGTATTTT. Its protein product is CASRSGTTLTDTQYF.

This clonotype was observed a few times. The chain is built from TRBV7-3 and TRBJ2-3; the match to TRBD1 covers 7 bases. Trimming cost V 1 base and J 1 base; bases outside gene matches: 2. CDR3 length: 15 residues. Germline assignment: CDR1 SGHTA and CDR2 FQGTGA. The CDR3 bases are TGTGCCAGCAGCTTAAACAGGGGCGGCACAGATACGCAGTATTTT. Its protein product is CASSLNRGGTDTQYF.

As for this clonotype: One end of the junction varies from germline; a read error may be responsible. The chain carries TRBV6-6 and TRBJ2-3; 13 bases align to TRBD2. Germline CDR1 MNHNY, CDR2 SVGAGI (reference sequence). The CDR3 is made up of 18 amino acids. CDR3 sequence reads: CAISFLTGTSGAKDTQYF. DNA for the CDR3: TGTGCCATCAGTTTCCTGACCGGGACTAGCGGGGCTAAGGATACGCAGTATTTT.

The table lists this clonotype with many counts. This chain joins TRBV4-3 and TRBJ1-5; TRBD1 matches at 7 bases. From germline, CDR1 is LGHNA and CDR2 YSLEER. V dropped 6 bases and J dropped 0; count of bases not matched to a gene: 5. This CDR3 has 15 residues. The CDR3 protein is CASSPDRVSNQPQHF. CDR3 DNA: TGCGCCAGCAGTCCCGACAGGGTTAGCAATCAGCCCCAGCATTTT.

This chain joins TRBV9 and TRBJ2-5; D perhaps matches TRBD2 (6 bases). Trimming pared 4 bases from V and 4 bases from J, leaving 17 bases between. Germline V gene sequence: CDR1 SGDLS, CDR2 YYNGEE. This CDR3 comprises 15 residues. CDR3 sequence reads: CASSSRLEGRETQYF. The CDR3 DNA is TGTGCCAGCAGCTCTAGACTGGAGGGGAGAGAGACCCAGTACTTC.

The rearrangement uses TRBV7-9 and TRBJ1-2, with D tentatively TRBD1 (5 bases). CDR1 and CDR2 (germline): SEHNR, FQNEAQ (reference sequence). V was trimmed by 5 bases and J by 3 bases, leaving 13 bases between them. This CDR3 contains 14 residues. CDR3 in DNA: TGTGCCAGCAGCGCGGCTCGGGGGGACTATGGCTACACCTTC. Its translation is CASSAARGDYGYTF.

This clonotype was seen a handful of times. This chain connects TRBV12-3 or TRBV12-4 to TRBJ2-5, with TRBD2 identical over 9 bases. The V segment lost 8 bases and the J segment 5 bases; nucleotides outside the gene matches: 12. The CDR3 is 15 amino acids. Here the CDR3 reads CASSLAGVMGETQYF. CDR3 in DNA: TGTGCCAGCTCGTTAGCGGGGGTAATGGGGGAGACCCAGTACTTC.